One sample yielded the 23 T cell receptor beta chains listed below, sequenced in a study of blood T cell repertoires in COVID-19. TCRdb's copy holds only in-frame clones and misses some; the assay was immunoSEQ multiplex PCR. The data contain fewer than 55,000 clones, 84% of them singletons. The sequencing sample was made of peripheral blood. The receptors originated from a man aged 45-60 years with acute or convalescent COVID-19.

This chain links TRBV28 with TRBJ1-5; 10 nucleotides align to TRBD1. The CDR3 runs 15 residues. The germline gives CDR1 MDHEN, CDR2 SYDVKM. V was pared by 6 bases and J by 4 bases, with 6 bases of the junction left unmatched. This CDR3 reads CASRRQGADNQPQHF. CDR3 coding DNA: TGTGCCAGCAGGAGACAGGGGGCGGATAATCAGCCCCAGCATTTT.

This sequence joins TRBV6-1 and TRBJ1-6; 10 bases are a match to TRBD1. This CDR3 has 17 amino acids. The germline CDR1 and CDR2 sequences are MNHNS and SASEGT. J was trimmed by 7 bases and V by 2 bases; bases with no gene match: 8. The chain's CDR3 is CASSERFPGQGNSPLHF. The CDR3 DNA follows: TGTGCCAGCAGTGAAAGGTTTCCGGGACAGGGGAATTCACCCCTCCACTTT.

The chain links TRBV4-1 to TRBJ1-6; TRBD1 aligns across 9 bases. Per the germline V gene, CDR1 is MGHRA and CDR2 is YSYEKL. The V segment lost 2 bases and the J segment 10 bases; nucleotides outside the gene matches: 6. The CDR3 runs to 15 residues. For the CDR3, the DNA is TGCGCCAGCAGCCAACAAACAGGGGGCGAATCACCCCTCCACTTT. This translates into CASSQQTGGESPLHF.

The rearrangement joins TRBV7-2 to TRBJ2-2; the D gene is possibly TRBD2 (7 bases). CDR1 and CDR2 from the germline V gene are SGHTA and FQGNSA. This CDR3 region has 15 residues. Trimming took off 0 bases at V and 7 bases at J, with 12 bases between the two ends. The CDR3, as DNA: TGTGCCAGCAGCTTAGCCGGGGGGCTTGACGGGGAGCTGTTTTTT. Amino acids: CASSLAGGLDGELFF.

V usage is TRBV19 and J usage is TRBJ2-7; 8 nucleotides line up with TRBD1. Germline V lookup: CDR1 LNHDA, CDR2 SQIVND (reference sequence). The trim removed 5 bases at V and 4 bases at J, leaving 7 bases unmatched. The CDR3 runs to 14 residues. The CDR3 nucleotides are TGTGCCAGTAGTCTCCGGACAGGGATTTACGAGCAGTACTTC. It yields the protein CASSLRTGIYEQYF.

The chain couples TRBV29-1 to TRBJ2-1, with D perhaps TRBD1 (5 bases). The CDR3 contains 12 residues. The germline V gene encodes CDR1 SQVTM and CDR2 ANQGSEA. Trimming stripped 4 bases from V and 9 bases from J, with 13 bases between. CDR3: CSVGSAQGEQFF. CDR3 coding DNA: TGCAGCGTTGGGTCAGCCCAGGGTGAGCAGTTCTTC.

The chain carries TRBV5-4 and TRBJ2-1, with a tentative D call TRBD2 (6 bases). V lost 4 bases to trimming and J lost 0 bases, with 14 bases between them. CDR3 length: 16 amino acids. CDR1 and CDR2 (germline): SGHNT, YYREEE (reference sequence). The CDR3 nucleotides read TGTGCCAGCAGCCCGTTAGCGGCGAGCTCCTACAATGAGCAGTTCTTC. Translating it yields CASSPLAASSYNEQFF.

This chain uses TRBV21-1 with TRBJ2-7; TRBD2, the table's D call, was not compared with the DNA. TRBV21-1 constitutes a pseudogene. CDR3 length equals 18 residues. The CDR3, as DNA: TGTGCCAGCAGCACGGGGACAGGGGGACTAGCGGGCGCCTACGAGCAGTACTTC. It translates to CASSTGTGGLAGAYEQYF.

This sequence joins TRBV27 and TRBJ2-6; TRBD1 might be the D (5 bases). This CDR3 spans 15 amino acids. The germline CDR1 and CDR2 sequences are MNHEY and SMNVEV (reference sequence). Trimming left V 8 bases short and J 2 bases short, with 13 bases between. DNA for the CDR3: TGTGCCAGCTCTATGCAGGGCGCTGGGGCCAACGTCCTGACTTTC. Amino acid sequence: CASSMQGAGANVLTF.

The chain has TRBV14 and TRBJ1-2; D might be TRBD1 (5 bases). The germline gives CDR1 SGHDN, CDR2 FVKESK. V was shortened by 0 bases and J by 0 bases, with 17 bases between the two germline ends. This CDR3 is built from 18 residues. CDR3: CASSQEWGGDFANYGYTF. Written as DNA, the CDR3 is TGTGCCAGCAGCCAAGAATGGGGAGGGGACTTCGCTAACTATGGCTACACCTTC.

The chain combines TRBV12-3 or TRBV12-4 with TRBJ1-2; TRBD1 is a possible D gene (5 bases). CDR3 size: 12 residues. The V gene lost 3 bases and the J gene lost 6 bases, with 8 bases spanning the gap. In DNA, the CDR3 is TGTGCCAGCAGTTTTGTGGGGCATGGCTACACCTTC. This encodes CASSFVGHGYTF.

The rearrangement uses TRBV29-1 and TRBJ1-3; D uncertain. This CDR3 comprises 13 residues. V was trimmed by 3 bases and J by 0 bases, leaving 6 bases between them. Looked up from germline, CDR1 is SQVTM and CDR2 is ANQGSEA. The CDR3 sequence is CSVDSTSGNTIYF. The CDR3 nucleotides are TGCAGCGTTGATTCTACCTCTGGAAACACCATATATTTT.

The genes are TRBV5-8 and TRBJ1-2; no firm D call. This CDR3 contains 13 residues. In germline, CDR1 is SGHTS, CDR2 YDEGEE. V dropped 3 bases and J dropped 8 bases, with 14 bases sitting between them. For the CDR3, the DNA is TGTGCCAGCAGCTCGCCCAAGACATGGGGCTACACCTTC. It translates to CASSSPKTWGYTF.

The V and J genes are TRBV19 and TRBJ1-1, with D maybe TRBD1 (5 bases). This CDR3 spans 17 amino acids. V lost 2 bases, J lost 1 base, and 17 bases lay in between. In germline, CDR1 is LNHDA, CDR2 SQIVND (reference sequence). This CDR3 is CASSIRISGEANTEAFF. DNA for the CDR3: TGTGCCAGTAGTATAAGGATCTCGGGGGAAGCGAACACTGAAGCTTTCTTT. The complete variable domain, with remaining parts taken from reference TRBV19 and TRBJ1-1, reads DGGITQSPKYLFRKEGQNVTLSCEQNLNHDAMYWYRQDPGQGLRLIYYSQIVNDFQKGDIAEGYSVSREKKESFPLTVTSAQKNPTAFYLCASSIRISGEANTEAFFGQGTRLTVV.

The CDR3 bases are TGTGCCAGCAGCGTAGAGGGACTAGCCCACTACGAGCAGTACTTC. Translation: CASSVEGLAHYEQYF. The chain employs TRBV9 and TRBJ2-7; 9 bases line up with TRBD2. The CDR3 is made up of 15 amino acids. V was pared by 0 bases and J by 3 bases, with 4 bases of the junction left unmatched. CDR1 is SGDLS, CDR2 YYNGEE, per germline.

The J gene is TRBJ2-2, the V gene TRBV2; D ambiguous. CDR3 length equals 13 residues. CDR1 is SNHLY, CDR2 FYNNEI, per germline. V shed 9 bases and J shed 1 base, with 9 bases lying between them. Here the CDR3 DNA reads TGTGCCAGACAGAATTTGAACACCGGGGAGCTGTTTTTT. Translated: CARQNLNTGELFF. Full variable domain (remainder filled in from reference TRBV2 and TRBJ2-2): EPEVTQTPSHQVTQMGQEVILRCVPISNHLYFYWYRQILGQKVEFLVSFYNNEISEKSEIFDDQFSVERPDGSNFTLKIRSTKLEDSAMYFCARQNLNTGELFFGEGSRLTVL.

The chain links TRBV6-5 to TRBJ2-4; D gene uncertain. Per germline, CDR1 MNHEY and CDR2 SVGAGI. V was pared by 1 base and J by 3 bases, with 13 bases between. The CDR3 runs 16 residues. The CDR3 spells CASSYLAGQDKNIQYF. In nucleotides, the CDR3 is TGTGCCAGCAGTTACTTGGCAGGCCAAGACAAAAACATTCAGTACTTC.

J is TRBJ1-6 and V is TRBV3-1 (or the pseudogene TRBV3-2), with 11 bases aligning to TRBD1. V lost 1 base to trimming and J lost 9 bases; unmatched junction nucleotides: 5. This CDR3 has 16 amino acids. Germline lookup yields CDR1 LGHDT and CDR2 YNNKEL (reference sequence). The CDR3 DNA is TGTGCCAGCAGCCAAGGAACGGGACAGGGGGGTTCACCCCTCCACTTT. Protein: CASSQGTGQGGSPLHF.

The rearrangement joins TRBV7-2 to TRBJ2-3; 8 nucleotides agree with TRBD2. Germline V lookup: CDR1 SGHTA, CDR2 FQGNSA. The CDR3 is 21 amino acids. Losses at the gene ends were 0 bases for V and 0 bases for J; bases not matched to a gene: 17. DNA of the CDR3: TGTGCCAGCAGCTTAGCGGGGATGTGGGGTACTAGCGGCGCTAGCACAGATACGCAGTATTTT. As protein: CASSLAGMWGTSGASTDTQYF.

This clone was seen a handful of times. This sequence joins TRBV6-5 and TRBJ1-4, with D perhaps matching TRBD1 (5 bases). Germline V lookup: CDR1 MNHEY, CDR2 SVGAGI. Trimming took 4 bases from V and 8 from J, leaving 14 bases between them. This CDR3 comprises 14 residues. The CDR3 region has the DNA TGTGCCAGCAGTTCGGGCCGGGGGGGAGAAAAACTGTTTTTT. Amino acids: CASSSGRGGEKLFF.

In nucleotides, the CDR3 is TGCGCCAGCAGCCAAGTTACAAAACCCAACTATGGCTACACCTTC. This translates into CASSQVTKPNYGYTF. This chain connects TRBV4-1 to TRBJ1-2, with no clear D. CDR1 MGHRA and CDR2 YSYEKL come from the germline V gene. The CDR3 sequence is 15 residues long. V was cut by 1 base and J by 2 bases, with 11 bases left in between.

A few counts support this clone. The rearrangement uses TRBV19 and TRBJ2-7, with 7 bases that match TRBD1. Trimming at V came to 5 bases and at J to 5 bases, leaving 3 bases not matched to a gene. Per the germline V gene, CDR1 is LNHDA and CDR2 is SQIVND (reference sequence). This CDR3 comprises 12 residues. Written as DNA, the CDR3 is TGTGCCAGTAGTGTGACAGGGCACGAGCAGTACTTC. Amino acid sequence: CASSVTGHEQYF.

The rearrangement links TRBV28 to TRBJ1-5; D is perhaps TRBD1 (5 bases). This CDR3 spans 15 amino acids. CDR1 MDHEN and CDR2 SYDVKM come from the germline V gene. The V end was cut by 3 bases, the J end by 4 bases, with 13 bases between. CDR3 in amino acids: CASSLWGVRNQPQHF. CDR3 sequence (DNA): TGTGCCAGCAGTTTGTGGGGGGTTAGAAATCAGCCCCAGCATTTT.